The present T cell receptor beta chain was sequenced within a study of T cells in Graves' hyperthyroidism and ophthalmopathy. Regarding the study as a whole: Before onset, ophthalmopathy was predicted by the model a median roughly 6.4 months earlier. By a 13 V-J model, ophthalmopathy was set apart from stable hyperthyroidism. The blood repertoire included most of the expanded thyroid clonotypes above 0.001.

Trimming left V 0 bases short and J 4 bases short, with 10 bases between. This CDR3 is built from 13 residues. Germline CDR1 GTSNPN, CDR2 SVGIG (reference sequence). There are many counts of this clonotype. The target antigen is unknown. Those patients with uncontrolled infection, other autoimmune disease, pregnancy or lactation were excluded. Amplification of TCR beta CDR3 regions used RNA as the template. First-round RT-PCR with HTBI primers amplified the TCR CDR3 region. TCRdb itself ran the multiplex PCR reads through MiXCR, one entry per CDR3 protein. The table has some 360,000 distinct CDR3 sequences, about a sixth seen once.

The rearrangement uses TRBV30 and TRBJ2-7; weak D call: TRBD2 (5 bases). This TCR was recovered from a woman in her thirties or forties with Graves' ophthalmopathy. Specimen: blood. CDR3 sequence reads: CAWSVGPGYEQYF. The CDR3 region has the DNA TGTGCCTGGAGTGTAGGTCCGGGATACGAGCAGTACTTC.